This T cell receptor beta chain was captured by sequencing in a study of blood T cell repertoires in COVID-19. Turning to the study itself: The United States, Italy and Spain were the sources of the acute and convalescent COVID-19 samples. Sources were T cells, B-cell-depleted T cells, or PBMCs; the material itself was cDNA or gDNA.

In the original workflow: For nucleated cells, counts were estimated from reference gene primer amplification. The protocol was immunoSEQ multiplex PCR, while the TCRdb copy is restricted to in-frame clones and leaves out a portion. The V and J calls and clone size are taken from that table; D and trimming were inferred from the DNA. This sample has over 100,000 clones; 70% to 90% occur once, and the top ten carry 15% to 20%. The V gene lost 1 base and the J gene lost 7 bases, with 11 bases spanning the gap. The germline gives CDR1 SGHVS, CDR2 FQNEAQ. This CDR3 region has 14 residues. Sequences were obtained from peripheral blood. The sequence derives from an older woman with acute or convalescent COVID-19. The rearrangement joins TRBV7-8 to TRBJ1-5; D is perhaps TRBD1 (5 bases). For the CDR3, the DNA is TGTGCCAGCAGCTTAGGGAGGGAGGGGCAGCCCCAGCATTTT. It specifies CASSLGREGQPQHF.